This T cell receptor beta chain was sequenced in a study of T cells in Graves' hyperthyroidism and ophthalmopathy. Subjects aged 18 to 65 presented with newly diagnosed hyperthyroidism of less than 2 months' duration. This clonotype has at least ten counts. The CDR3 has 15 amino acids. Germline CDR1 is DFQATT and CDR2 is SNEGSKA (reference sequence). V dropped 0 bases and J dropped 1; count of bases not matched to a gene: 0. Amplified TCR beta CDR3 regions derived from RNA transcripts. The HTBI primer set drove a first-round RT-PCR of the TCR CDR3. TCRdb fed the multiplex PCR reads into MiXCR, producing one record per CDR3 protein. The sample holds under 550,000 distinct CDR3 sequences, approximately 14% seen once.

The chain couples TRBV20-1 to TRBJ2-2, with 9 bases aligning to TRBD2. This clonotype was sampled from a woman between 18 and 29 years old with Graves' hyperthyroidism. What was sequenced was blood. Here the CDR3 DNA reads TGCAGTGCTAGAGAGACTAGCGGGAACACCGGGGAGCTGTTTTTT. Protein: CSARETSGNTGELFF.